This T cell receptor (beta chain) was identified in a study of follicular helper T cells after annual influenza vaccination. Time point here: 2014-2015 season, 7 days after vaccination. V was cut by 1 base and J by 7 bases, with 19 bases left in between. The CDR3 length is 16 residues. Germline assignment: CDR1 SGHTA and CDR2 FQGNSA. Sequencing was performed with immunoSEQ multiplex PCR; in TCRdb, only in-frame clones are kept and a portion is missing. Altogether 10,000 or so clones are present, under 85% being singletons, with the ten largest covering 0.77%. The specimen was CXCR5- memory CD4+ T cells sorted from blood, collected 7 days after influenza vaccination. The receptor was isolated from an adult who received the influenza vaccine. The chain recombines TRBV7-2 with TRBJ1-1, with D hard to call. The CDR3 spells CASSLGVRGRLGEAFF. The DNA for the CDR3 is TGTGCCAGCAGCTTAGGCGTCCGGGGAAGGTTGGGTGAAGCTTTCTTT.